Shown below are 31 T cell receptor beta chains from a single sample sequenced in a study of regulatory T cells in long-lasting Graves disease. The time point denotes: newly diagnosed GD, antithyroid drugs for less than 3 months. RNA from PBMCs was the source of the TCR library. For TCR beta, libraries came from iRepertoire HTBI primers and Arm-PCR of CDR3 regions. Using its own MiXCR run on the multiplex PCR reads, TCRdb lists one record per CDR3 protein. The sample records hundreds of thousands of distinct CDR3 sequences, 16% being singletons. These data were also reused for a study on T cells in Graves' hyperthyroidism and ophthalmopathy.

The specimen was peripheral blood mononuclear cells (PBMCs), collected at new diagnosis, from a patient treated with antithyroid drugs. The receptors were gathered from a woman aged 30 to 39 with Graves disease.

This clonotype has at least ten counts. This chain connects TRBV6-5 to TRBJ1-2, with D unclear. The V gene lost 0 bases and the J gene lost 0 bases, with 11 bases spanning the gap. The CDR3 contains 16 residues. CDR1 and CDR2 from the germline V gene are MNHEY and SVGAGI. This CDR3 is CASSYSIVEANYGYTF. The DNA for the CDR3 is TGTGCCAGCAGTTACTCGATCGTAGAAGCTAACTATGGCTACACCTTC.

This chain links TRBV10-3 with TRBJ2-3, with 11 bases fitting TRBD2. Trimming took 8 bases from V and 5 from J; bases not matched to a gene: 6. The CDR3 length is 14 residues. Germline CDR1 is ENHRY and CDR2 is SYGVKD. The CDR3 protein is CAISTSGIGDTQYF. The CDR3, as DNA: TGTGCCATCTCGACTAGCGGGATCGGAGATACGCAGTATTTT.

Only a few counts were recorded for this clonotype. DNA for the CDR3: TGTGCCATCCGCCGCAGGGGGCACTCTGGAAACACCATATATTTT. Its protein is CAIRRRGHSGNTIYF. The V gene is TRBV28, the J gene TRBJ1-3; 8 nucleotides line up with TRBD1. There are 15 residues in the CDR3. Germline V gives CDR1 MDHEN, CDR2 SYDVKM. The trim removed 10 bases at V and 0 bases at J, leaving 8 bases unmatched.

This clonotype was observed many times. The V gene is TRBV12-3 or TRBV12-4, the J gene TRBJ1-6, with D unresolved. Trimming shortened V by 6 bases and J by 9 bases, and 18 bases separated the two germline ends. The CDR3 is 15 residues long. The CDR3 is CASSLPRLRSSPLHF. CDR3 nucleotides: TGTGCCAGCAGCCTCCCCAGGCTAAGGAGTTCACCCCTCCACTTT.

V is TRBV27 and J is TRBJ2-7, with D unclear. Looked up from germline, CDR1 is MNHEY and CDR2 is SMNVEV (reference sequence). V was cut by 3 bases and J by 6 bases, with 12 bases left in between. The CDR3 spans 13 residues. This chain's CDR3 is CASSFSSASEQYF. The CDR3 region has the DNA TGTGCCAGCAGTTTTTCCTCCGCCAGCGAGCAGTACTTC.

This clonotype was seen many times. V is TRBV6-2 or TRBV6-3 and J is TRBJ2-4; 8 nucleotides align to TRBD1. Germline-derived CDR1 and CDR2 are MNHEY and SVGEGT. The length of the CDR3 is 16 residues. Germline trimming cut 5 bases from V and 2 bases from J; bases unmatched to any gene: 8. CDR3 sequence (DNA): TGTGCCAGCAGTGAATGGCAGGGGGCTACCAAAAACATTCAGTACTTC. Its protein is CASSEWQGATKNIQYF.

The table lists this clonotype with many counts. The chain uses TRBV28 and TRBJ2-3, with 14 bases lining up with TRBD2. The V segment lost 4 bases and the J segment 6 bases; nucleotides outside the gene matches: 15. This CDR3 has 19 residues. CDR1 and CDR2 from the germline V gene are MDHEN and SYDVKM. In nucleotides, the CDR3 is TGTGCCAGCAGTTCCGGGTTTGGGACTAGCGGGGGCAGTCTGGATACGCAGTATTTT. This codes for CASSSGFGTSGGSLDTQYF.

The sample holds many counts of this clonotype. This chain's CDR3 is CASSLSGPARVYGYTF. The DNA of the CDR3 is TGTGCCAGCAGTTTAAGCGGACCGGCCAGGGTCTATGGCTACACCTTC. This chain links TRBV27 with TRBJ1-2, with D maybe TRBD1 (5 bases). The CDR3 is made up of 16 amino acids. Trimming removed 2 bases at V and 4 bases at J, with 17 bases between. The germline V gene has CDR1 MNHEY and CDR2 SMNVEV (reference sequence).

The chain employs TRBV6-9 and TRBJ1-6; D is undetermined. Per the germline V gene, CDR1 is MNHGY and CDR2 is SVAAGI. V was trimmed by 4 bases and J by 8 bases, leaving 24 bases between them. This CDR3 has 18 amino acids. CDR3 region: CASSWEVYVNFGYSPLHF. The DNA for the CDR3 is TGTGCCAGCAGTTGGGAGGTCTACGTTAACTTTGGGTATTCACCCCTCCACTTT.

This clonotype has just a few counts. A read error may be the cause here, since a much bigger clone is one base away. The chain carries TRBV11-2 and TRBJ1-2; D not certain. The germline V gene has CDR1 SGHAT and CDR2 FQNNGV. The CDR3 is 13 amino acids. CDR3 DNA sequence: TGTGCCAGCAGCTTAGGGGCAGCATATGGCTGCACCTTC. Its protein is CASSLGAAYGCTF.

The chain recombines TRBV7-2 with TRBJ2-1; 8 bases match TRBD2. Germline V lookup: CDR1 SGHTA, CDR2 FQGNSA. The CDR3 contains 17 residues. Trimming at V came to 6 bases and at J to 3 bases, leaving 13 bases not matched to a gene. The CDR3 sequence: CASRPRRVLADYNEQFF. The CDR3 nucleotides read TGTGCCAGCAGACCGAGAAGGGTACTAGCGGACTACAATGAGCAGTTCTTC.

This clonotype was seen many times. CDR3 residues: CASSESPYGYTF. The CDR3 nucleotides read TGTGCCAGCAGTGAGAGTCCCTATGGCTACACCTTC. The rearrangement links TRBV6-1 to TRBJ1-2; no clear D. The germline gives CDR1 MNHNS, CDR2 SASEGT. The CDR3 sequence is 12 residues long. Trimming took 3 bases from V and 4 from J, leaving 6 bases between them.

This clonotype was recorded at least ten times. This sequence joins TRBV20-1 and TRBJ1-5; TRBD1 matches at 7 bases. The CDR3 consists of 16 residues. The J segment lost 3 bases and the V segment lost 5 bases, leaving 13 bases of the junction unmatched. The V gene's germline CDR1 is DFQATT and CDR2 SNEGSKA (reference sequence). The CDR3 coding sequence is TGCAGTGCTCACCCAAGGACAGGATGGAACAATCAGCCCCAGCATTTT. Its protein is CSAHPRTGWNNQPQHF.

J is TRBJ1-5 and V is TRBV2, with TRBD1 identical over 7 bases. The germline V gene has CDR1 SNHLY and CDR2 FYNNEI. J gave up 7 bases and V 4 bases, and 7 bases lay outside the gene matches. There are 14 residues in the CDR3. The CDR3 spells CASSGSTGRQPQHF. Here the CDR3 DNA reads TGTGCCAGCAGTGGATCGACAGGGCGGCAGCCCCAGCATTTT.

The CDR3 reads CASRGLDTDTQYF. CDR3 bases: TGCGCCAGCAGAGGACTAGACACAGATACGCAGTATTTT. This chain joins TRBV10-2 and TRBJ2-3, with TRBD2 matching 7 bases. Germline CDR1 reads WSHSY; CDR2 reads SAAADI. This CDR3 spans 13 amino acids. Trimming removed 6 bases from V and 2 bases from J; junction bases left unmatched: 2.

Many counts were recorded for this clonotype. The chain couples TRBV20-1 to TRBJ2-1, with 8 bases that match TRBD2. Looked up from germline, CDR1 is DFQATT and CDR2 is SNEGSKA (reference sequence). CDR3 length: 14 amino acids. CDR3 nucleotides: TGCAGCCTCCACCTGGGGGATAGCGGGGTTGAGCAGTTCTTC. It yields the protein CSLHLGDSGVEQFF.

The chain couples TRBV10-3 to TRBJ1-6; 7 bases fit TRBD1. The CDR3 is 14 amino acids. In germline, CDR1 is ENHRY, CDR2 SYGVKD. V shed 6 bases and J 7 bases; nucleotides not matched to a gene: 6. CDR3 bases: TGTGCCATCAGACAGGGGCAGCCCAATTCACCCCTCCACTTT. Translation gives CAIRQGQPNSPLHF.

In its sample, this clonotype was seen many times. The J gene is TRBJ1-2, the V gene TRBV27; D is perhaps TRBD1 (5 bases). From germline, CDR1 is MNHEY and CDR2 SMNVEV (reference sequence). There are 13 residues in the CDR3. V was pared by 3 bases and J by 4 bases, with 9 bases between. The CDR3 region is CASSLGTPYGYTF. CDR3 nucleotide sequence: TGTGCCAGCAGTTTGGGGACCCCCTATGGCTACACCTTC.

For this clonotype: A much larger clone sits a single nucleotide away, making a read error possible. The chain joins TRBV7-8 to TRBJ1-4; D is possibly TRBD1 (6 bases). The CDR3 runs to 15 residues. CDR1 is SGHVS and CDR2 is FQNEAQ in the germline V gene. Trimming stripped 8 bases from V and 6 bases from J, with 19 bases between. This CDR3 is CASGPLGGGDEKLFF. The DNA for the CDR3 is TGTGCCAGCGGCCCCCTAGGGGGAGGGGATGAAAAACTGTTTTTT. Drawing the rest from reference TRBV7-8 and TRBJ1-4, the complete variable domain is GAGVSQSPRYKVAKRGQDVALRCDPISGHVSLFWYQQALGQGPEFLTYFQNEAQLDKSGLPSDRFFAERPEGSVSTLKIQRTQQEDSAVYLCASGPLGGGDEKLFFGSGTQLSVL.

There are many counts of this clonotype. CDR3 sequence: CASSLSASRGSVDTQYF. CDR3 nucleotides: TGTGCCAGCAGTTTATCGGCTTCCCGAGGGTCGGTCGATACGCAGTATTTT. The rearrangement links TRBV28 to TRBJ2-3; tentative D call: TRBD2 (5 bases). The CDR3 has 17 amino acids. Germline CDR1 is MDHEN and CDR2 is SYDVKM. Trimming left V 1 base short and J 6 bases short, with 20 bases between. Using reference TRBV28 and TRBJ2-3 for the parts outside the CDR3, the full variable domain is DVKVTQSSRYLVKRTGEKVFLECVQDMDHENMFWYRQDPGLGLRLIYFSYDVKMKEKGDIPEGYSVSREKKERFSLILESASTNQTSMYLCASSLSASRGSVDTQYFGPGTRLTVL.

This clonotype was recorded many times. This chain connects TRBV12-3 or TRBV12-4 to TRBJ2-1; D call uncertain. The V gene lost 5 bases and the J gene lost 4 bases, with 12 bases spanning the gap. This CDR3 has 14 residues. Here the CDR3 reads CASSRLTDYNEQFF. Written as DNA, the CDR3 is TGTGCCAGCAGTAGACTCACGGATTACAATGAGCAGTTCTTC.

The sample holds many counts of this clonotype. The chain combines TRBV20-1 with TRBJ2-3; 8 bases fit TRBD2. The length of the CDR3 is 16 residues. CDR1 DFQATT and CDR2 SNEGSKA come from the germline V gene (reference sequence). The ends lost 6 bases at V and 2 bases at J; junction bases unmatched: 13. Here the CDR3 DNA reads TGCAGTGCCCATGGAGTAACTAGCGGAAACACAGATACGCAGTATTTT. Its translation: CSAHGVTSGNTDTQYF.

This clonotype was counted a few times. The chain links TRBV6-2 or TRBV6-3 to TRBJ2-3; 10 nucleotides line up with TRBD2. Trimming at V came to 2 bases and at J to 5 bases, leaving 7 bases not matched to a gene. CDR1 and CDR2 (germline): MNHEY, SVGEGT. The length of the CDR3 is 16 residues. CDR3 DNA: TGTGCCAGCAGTTACCAGCGGGAGGGGGGAAAAGATACGCAGTATTTT. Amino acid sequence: CASSYQREGGKDTQYF.

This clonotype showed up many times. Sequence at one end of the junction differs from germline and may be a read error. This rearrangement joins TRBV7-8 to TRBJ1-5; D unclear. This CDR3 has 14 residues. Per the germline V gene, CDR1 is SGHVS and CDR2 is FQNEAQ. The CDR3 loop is CASSLGAQNQPRHF. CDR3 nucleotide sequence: TGTGCCAGCAGCTTAGGTGCGCAAAATCAGCCCCGGCATTTT. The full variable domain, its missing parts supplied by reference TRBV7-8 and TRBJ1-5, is GAGVSQSPRYKVAKRGQDVALRCDPISGHVSLFWYQQALGQGPEFLTYFQNEAQLDKSGLPSDRFFAERPEGSVSTLKIQRTQQEDSAVYLCASSLGAQNQPRHFGDGTRLSIL.

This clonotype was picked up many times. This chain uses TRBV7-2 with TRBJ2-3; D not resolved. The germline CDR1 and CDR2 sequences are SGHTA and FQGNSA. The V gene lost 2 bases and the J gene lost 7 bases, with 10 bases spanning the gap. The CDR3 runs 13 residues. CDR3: CASSLTVRNTQYF. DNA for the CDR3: TGTGCCAGCAGCTTAACTGTCAGAAATACGCAGTATTTT.

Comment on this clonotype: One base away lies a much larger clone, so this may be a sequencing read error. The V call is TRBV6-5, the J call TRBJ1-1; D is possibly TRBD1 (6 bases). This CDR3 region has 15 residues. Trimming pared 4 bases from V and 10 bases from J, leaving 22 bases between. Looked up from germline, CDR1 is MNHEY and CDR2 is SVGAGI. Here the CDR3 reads CASSWDMGGLPGAFF. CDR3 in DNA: TGTGCCAGCAGTTGGGACATGGGAGGGTTGCCTGGAGCTTTCTTT.

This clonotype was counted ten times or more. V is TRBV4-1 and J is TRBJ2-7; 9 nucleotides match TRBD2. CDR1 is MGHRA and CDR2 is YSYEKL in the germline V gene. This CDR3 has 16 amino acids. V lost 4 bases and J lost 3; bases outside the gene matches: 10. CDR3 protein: CASSPSAGTSFYEQYF. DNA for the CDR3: TGCGCCAGCAGCCCGTCCGCCGGGACTAGCTTCTACGAGCAGTACTTC.

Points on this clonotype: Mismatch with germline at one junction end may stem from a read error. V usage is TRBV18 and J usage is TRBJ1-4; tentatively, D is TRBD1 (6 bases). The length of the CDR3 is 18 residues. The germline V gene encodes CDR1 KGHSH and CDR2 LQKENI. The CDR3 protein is CAGSPLGQRSRVNEKLFF. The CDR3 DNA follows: TGTGCCGGCTCACCACTTGGACAGAGGAGTCGGGTGAATGAAAAACTGTTTTTT. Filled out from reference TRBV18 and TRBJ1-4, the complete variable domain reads NAGVMQNPRHLVRRRGQEARLRCSPMKGHSHVYWYRQLPEEGLKFMVYLQKENIIDESGMPKERFSAEFPKEGPSILRIQQVVRGDSAAYFCAGSPLGQRSRVNEKLFFGSGTQLSVL.

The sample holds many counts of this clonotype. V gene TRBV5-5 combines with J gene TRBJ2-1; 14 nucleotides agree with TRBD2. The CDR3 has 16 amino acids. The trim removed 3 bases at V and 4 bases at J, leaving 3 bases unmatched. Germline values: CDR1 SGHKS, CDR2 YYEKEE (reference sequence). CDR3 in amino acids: CASSWGLAGEYNEQFF. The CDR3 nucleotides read TGTGCCAGCAGCTGGGGACTAGCGGGAGAGTACAATGAGCAGTTCTTC.

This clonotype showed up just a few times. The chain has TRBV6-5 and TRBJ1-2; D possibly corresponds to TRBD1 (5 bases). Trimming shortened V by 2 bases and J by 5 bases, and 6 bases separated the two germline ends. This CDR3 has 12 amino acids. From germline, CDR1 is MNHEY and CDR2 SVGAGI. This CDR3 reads CASSYAGYGYTF. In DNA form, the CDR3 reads TGTGCCAGCAGTTACGCAGGGTATGGCTACACCTTC.

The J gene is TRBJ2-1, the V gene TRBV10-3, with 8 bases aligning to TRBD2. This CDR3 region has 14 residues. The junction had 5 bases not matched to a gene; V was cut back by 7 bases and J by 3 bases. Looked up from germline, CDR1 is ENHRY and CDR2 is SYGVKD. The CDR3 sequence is CAIILTSGYNEQFF. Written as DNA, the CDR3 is TGTGCCATCATTCTTACTAGCGGCTACAATGAGCAGTTCTTC.